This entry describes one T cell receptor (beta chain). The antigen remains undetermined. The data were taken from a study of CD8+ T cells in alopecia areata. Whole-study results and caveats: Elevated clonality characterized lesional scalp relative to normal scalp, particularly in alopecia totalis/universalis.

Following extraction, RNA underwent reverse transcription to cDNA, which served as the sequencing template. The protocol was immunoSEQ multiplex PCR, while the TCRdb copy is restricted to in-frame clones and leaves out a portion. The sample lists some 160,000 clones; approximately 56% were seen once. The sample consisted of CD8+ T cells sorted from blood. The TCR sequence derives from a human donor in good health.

For the CDR3, the DNA is TGTGCCAGCAGTAACCACAGGGGTCATGGCTACACCTTC. Residues: CASSNHRGHGYTF. The rearrangement links TRBV6-5 to TRBJ1-2; 7 bases are shared with TRBD1. V was clipped by 5 bases and J by 6 bases; unmatched bases: 6. Germline V gives CDR1 MNHEY, CDR2 SVGAGI. This CDR3 comprises 13 residues.